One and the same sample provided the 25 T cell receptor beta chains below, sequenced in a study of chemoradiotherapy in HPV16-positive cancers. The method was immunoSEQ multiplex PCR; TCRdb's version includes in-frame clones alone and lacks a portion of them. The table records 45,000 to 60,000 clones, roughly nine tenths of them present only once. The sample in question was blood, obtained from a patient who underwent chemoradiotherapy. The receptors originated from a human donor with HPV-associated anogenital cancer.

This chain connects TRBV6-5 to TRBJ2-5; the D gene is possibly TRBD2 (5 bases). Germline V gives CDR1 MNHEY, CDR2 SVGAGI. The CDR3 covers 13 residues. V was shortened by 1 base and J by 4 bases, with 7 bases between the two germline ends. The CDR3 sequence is CASSYLGGETQYF. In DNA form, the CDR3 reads TGTGCCAGCAGTTACTTAGGAGGAGAGACCCAGTACTTC.

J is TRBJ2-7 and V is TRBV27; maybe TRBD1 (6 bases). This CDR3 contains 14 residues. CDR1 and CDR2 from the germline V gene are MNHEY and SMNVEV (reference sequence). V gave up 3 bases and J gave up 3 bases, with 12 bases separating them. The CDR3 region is CASSFLGDNYEQYF. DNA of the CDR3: TGTGCCAGCAGTTTTCTAGGGGACAACTACGAGCAGTACTTC.

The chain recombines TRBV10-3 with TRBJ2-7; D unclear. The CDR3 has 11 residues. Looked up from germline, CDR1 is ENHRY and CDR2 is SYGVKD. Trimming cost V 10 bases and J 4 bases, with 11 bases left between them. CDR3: CATAGAYEQYF. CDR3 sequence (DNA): TGTGCCACCGCCGGCGCTTACGAGCAGTACTTC.

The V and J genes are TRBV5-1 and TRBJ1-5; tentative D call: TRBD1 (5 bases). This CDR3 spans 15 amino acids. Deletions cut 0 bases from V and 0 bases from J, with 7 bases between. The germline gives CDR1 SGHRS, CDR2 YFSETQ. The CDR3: CASSLVGGSNQPQHF. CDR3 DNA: TGCGCCAGCAGCTTGGTTGGGGGTAGCAATCAGCCCCAGCATTTT. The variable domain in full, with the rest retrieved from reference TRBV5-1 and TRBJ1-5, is KAGVTQTPRYLIKTRGQQVTLSCSPISGHRSVSWYQQTPGQGLQFLFEYFSETQRNKGNFPGRFSGRQFSNSRSEMNVSTLELGDSALYLCASSLVGGSNQPQHFGDGTRLSIL.

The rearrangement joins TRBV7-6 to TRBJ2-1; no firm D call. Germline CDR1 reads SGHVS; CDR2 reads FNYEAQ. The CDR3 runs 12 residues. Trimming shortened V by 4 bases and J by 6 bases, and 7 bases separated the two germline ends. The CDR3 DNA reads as TGTGCCAGCAGCTCCTTAGGCAATGAGCAGTTCTTC. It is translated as CASSSLGNEQFF.

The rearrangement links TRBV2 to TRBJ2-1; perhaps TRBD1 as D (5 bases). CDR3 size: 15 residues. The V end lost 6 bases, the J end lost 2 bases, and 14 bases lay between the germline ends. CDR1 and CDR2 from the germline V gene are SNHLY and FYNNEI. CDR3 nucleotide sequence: TGTGCCAGCAGCACCCAGGGCCCCACCTACAATGAGCAGTTCTTC. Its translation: CASSTQGPTYNEQFF.

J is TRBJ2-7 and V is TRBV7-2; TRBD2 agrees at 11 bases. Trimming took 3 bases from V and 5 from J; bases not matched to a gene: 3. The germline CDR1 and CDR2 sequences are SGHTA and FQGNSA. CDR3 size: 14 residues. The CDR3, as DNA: TGTGCCAGCAGCTTTAGCGGGGGGGACGACGAGCAGTACTTC. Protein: CASSFSGGDDEQYF.

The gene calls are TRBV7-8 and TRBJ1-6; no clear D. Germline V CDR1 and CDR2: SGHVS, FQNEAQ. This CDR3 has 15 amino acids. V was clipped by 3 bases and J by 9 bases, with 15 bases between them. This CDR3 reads CASSFDREEFSPLHF. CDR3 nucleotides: TGTGCCAGCAGCTTTGACCGGGAGGAGTTTTCACCCCTCCACTTT.

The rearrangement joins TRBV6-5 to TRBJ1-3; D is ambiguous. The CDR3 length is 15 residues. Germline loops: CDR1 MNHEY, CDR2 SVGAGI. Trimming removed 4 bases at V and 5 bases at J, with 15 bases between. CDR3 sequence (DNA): TGTGCCAGCAGTTCACCCCTGGGCAGAAGAAACACCATATATTTT. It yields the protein CASSSPLGRRNTIYF.

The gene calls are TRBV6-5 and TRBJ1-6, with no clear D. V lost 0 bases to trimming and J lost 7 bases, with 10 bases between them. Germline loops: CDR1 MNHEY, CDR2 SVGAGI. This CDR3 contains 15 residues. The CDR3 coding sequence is TGTGCCAGCAGTTACTCGGACGGTGTAAATTCACCCCTCCACTTT. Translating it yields CASSYSDGVNSPLHF.

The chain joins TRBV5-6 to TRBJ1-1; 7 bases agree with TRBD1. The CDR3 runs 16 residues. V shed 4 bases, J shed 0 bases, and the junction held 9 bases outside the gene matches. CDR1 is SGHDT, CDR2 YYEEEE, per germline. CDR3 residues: CASSLWTGPMNTEAFF. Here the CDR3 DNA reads TGTGCCAGCAGCCTTTGGACAGGTCCGATGAACACTGAAGCTTTCTTT.

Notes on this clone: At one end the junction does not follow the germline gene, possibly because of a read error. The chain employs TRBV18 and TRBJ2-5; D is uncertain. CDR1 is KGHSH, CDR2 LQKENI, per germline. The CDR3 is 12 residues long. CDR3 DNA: TGTGCCAGCTCATCACCCCAAGAGACCCAGTACTTC. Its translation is CASSSPQETQYF.

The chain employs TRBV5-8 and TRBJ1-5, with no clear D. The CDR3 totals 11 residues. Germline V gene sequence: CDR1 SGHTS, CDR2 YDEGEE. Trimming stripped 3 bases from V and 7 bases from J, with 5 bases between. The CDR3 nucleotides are TGTGCCAGCAGCTATATACAGCCCCAGCATTTT. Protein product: CASSYIQPQHF.

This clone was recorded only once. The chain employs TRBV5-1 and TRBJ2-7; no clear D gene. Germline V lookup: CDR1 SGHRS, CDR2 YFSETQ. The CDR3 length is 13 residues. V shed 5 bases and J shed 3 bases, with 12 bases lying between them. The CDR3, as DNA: TGCGCCAGCAGTCAAGGGCAGGACTACGAGCAGTACTTC. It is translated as CASSQGQDYEQYF.

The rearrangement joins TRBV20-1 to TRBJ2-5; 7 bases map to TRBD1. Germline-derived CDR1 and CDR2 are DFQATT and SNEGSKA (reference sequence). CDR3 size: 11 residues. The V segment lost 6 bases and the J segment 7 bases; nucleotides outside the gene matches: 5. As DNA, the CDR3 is TGCAGTGCGAGGGACAGAGGGACCCAGTACTTC. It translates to CSARDRGTQYF.

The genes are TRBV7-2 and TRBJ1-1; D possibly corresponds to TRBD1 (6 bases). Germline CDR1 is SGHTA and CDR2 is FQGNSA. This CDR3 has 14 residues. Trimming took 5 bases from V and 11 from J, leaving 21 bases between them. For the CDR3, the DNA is TGTGCCAGCAGCGAAGAACCAGGGACATATCACGCTTTCTTT. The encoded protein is CASSEEPGTYHAFF.

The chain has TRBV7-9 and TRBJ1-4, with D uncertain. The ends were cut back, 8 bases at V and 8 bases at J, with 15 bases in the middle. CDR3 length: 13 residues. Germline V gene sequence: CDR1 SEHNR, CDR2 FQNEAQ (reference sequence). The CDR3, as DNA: TGTGCCAGCGTATCCGAGGTTGGAGAAAAACTGTTTTTT. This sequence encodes CASVSEVGEKLFF.

CDR3 coding DNA: TGTGCCAGCAGTGTCCGGGACAGTGAGCAGTACTTC. Translating it yields CASSVRDSEQYF. This rearrangement joins TRBV6-1 to TRBJ2-7, with TRBD1 matching 7 bases. Germline lookup yields CDR1 MNHNS and CDR2 SASEGT. The CDR3 is made up of 12 amino acids. V shed 4 bases and J 7 bases; nucleotides not matched to a gene: 4.

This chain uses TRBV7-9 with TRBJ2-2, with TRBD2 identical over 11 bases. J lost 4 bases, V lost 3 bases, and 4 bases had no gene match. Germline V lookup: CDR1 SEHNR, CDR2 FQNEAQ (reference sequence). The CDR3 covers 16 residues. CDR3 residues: CASSFTLAGGTGELFF. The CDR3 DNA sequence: TGTGCCAGCAGCTTCACTCTAGCGGGAGGCACCGGGGAGCTGTTTTTT.

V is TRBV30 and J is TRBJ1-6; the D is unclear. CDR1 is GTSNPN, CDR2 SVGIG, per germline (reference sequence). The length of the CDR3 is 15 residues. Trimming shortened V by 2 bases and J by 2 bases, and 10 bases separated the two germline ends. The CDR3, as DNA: TGTGCCTGGAGTTTGTCAGGCGCCTATAATTCACCCCTCCACTTT. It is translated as CAWSLSGAYNSPLHF.

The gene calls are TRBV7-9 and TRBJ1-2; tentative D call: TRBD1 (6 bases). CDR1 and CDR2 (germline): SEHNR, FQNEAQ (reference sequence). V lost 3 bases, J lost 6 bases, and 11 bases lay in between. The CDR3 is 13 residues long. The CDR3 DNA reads TGTGCCAGCAGCTTCGCAGGGGCGCATGGCTACACCTTC. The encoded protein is CASSFAGAHGYTF.

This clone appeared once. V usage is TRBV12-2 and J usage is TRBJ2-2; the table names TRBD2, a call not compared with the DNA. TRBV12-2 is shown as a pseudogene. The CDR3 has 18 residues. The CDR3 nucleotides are TGTGCAAGTCGCCCGTCTTTATGGCTAGCGGCGAACACCGGGGAGCTGTTTTTT. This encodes CASRPSLWLAANTGELFF.

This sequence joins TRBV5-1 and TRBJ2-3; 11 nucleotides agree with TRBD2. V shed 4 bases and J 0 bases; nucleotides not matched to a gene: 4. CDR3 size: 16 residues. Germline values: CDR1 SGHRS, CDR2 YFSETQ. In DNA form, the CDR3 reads TGCGCCAGCAGCCCGGGACTAGCGGATAGCACAGATACGCAGTATTTT. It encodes CASSPGLADSTDTQYF. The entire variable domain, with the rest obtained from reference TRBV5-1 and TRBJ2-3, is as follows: KAGVTQTPRYLIKTRGQQVTLSCSPISGHRSVSWYQQTPGQGLQFLFEYFSETQRNKGNFPGRFSGRQFSNSRSEMNVSTLELGDSALYLCASSPGLADSTDTQYFGPGTRLTVL.

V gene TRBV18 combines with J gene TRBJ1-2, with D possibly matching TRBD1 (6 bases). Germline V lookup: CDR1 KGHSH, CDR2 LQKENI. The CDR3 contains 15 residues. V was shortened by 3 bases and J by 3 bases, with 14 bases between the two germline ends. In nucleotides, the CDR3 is TGTGCCAGCTCACCGATGGGGGGCGCGGACTATGGCTACACCTTC. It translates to CASSPMGGADYGYTF. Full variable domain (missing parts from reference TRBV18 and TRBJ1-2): NAGVMQNPRHLVRRRGQEARLRCSPMKGHSHVYWYRQLPEEGLKFMVYLQKENIIDESGMPKERFSAEFPKEGPSILRIQQVVRGDSAAYFCASSPMGGADYGYTFGSGTRLTVV.

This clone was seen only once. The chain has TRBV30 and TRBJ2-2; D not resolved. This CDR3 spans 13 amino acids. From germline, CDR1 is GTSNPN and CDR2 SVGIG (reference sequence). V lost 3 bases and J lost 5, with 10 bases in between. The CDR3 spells CAWRGPPTGELFF. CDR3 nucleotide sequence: TGTGCCTGGAGAGGGCCACCTACCGGGGAGCTGTTTTTT.